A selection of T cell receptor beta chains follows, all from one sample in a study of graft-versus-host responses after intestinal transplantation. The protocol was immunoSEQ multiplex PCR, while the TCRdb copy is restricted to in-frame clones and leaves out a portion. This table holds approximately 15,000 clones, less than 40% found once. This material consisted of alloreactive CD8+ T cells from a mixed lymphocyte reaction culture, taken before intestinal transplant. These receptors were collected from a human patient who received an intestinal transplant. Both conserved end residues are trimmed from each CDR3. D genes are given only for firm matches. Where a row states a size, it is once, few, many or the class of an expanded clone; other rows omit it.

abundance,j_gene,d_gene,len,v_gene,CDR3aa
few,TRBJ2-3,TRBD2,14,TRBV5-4,ASSLWTSGVTDTQY
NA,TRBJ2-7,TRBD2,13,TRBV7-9,ASSQTGTSAYEQY
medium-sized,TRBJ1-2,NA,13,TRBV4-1,ASSQEGVQDYGYT
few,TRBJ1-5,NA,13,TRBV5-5,ASSLGTNVNQPQH
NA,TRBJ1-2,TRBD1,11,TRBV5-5,ASSFHRGRRYT
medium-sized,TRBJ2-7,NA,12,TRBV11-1,ASSYVGTTYEQY
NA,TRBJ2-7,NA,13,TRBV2,ASSDFGGRGYEQY
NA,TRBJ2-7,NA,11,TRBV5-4,ASSSTDSYEQY
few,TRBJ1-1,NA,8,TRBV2,ASPWGEAF
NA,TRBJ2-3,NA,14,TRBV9,ASSVEDAGSTDTQY
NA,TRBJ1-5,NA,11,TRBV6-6,ASSYSQNQPQH
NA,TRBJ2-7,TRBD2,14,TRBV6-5,ASSSPLLAGDYEQY
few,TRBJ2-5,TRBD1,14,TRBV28,ASSPSGTGLQETQY
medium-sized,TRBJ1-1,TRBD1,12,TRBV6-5,ASSYQGGITEAF
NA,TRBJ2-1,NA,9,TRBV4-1,ASNHNNEQF
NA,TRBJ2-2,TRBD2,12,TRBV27,ASRLAGYTGELF
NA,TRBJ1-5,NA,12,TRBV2,ASSVGRENQPQH
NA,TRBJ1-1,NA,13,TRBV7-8,ASSPNGLVNTEAF
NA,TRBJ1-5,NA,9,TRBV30,AWSRRGPQH
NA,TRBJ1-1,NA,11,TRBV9,ASSPTGVTEAF
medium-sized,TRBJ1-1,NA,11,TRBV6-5,ASSYGGMTEAF
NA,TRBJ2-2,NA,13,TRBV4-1,ASSQKDRYTGELF
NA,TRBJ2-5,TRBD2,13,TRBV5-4,ASSLGLAREETQY
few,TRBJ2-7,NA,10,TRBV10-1,ASSDYSYEQY
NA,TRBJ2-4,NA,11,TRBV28,ASSLGAKNIQY
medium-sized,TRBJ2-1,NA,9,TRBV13,ASSLFNEQF
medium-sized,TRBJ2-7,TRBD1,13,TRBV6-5,ASSYSSGQGNEQY
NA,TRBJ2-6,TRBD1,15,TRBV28,ASSLYRGSAGANVLT
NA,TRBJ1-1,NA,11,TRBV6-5,ASSVLRGVQAF
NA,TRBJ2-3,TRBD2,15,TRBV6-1,ASSAGLAGGSWDTQY
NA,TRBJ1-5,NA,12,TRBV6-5,ASSYSAQNQPQH
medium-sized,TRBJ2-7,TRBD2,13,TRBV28,ASSPLTSGSYEQY
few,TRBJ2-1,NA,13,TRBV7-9,ASSLFAGGYNEQF
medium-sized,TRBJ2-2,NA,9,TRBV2,ASSSGGELF
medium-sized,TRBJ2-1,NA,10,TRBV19,ASSWGNNEQF
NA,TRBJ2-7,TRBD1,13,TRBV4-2,ASSQVTGAAYEQY
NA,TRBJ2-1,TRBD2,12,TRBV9,ASSVGGGVIEQF
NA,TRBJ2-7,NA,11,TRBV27,ASSDQVSYEQY
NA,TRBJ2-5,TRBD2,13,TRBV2,ASTGTSDTGETQY
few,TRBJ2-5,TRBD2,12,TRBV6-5,ASIPSGEEETQY
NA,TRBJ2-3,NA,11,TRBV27,ASSLWSTDTQY
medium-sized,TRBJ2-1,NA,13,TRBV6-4,ASSRGEYDLNEQF